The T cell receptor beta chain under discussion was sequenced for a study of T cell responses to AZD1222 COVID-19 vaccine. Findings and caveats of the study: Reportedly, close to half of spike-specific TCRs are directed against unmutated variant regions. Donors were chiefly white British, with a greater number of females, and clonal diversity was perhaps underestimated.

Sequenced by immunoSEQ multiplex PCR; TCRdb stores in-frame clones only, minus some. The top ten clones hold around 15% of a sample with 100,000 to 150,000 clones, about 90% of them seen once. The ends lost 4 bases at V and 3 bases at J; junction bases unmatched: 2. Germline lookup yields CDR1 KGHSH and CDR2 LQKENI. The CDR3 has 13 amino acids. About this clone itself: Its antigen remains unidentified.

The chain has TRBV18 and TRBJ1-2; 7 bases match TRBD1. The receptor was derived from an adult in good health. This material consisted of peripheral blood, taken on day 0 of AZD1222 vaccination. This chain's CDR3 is CASSRGTDYGYTF. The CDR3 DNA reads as TGTGCCAGCTCACGCGGGACAGACTATGGCTACACCTTC.